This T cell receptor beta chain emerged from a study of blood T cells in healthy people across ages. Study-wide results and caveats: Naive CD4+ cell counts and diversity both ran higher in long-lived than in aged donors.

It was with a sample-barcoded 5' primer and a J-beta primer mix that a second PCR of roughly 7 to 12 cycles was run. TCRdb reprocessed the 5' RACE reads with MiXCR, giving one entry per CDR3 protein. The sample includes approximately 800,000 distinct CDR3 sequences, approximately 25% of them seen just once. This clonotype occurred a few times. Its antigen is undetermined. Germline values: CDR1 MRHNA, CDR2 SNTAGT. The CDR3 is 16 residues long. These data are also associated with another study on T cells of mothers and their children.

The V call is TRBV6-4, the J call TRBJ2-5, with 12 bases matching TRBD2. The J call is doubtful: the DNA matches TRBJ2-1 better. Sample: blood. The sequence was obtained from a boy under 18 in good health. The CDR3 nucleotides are TGTGCCAGCAGCCCGACTAGCGGGGGTCTCTACAATGAGCAGTTCTTC. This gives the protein CASSPTSGGLYNEQFF.